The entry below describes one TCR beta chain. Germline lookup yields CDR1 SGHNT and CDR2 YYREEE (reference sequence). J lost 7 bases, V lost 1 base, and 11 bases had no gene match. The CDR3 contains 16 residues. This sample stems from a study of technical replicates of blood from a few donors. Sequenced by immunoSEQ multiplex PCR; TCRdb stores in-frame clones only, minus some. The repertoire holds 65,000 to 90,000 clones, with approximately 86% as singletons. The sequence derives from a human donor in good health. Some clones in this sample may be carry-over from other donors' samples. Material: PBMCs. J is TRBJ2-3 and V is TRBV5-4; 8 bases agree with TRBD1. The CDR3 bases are TGTGCCAGCAGCTTGTCCCACGGGCAGGGGGCAAATACGCAGTATTTT. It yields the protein CASSLSHGQGANTQYF.